Listed below are T cell receptor beta chains from one sample, sequenced in a study of cytomegalovirus exposure and HLA in healthy donors. Sequencing used immunoSEQ multiplex PCR; TCRdb keeps in-frame clones, though not all of them. This table holds 140,000 to 150,000 clones, around 79% found once. Input material: PBMCs. The source of these receptors is a man in his forties or fifties in good health and CMV-seropositive. CDR3s include the opening cysteine and the closing phenylalanine or tryptophan. Clone size is shown for a subset of rows, as once, few, many or a class of expanded clone.

>once|TRBJ1-1|TRBV18
CASSPNEYEAFF
>few|TRBJ2-5|TRBV29-1
CSVVRLAGIQETQYF
>.|TRBJ1-1|TRBV6-6
CASRRETWKAFF
>.|TRBJ2-1|TRBV6-1
CATKLIAGGYNEQFF
>.|TRBJ1-2|TRBV12-5
CASGLVTGSLDYGYTF
>.|TRBJ1-2|TRBV6-1
CASSEGTAAYGYTF
>few|TRBJ1-5|TRBV7-6
CASSSQSGGNQPQHF
>few|TRBJ2-3|TRBV5-5
CASSLEAAGHGDTQYF
>.|TRBJ1-1|TRBV7-6
CASSSSGGGATEAFF
>.|TRBJ2-1|TRBV5-1
CASSLISGGYNEQFF
>.|TRBJ2-1|TRBV7-6
CASSSRQSSGSSYNEQFF
>.|TRBJ2-1|TRBV30
CAWNPGYNEQFF
>.|TRBJ2-2|TRBV23-1
CASSLLDTGELFF
>.|TRBJ2-7|TRBV11-2
CASSPNHGGEQYF
>.|TRBJ2-5|TRBV19
CASSTSGGRETQYF
>.|TRBJ1-2|TRBV6-5
CASSYGTGGYGYTF
>.|TRBJ1-5|TRBV19
CASSGAAGQPQHF